The 18 T cell receptor beta chains presented below share a single source sample, sequenced in a study of T cell repertoires in cytomegalovirus infection. TCRdb reprocessed the reads with MiXCR, giving one entry per CDR3 protein. The profile shows hundreds of thousands of distinct CDR3 sequences, roughly 15% of them singletons. Input material: PBMCs. The source is a human donor in good health (CMV status not recorded). Some clones in this sample may be carry-over from other donors' samples.

This clonotype was seen ten or more times. This chain links TRBV5-4 with TRBJ2-1; no clear D. The CDR3 sequence is 14 residues long. From germline, CDR1 is SGHNT and CDR2 YYREEE (reference sequence). V was clipped by 2 bases and J by 0 bases, with 6 bases between them. CDR3 DNA sequence: TGTGCCAGCAGCTTCACCTTCTCCTACAATGAGCAGTTCTTC. The encoded protein is CASSFTFSYNEQFF.

This clonotype was detected ten times or more. This chain joins TRBV10-3 and TRBJ1-6, with D unclear. CDR1 is ENHRY, CDR2 SYGVKD, per germline. V was cut by 2 bases and J by 6 bases, with 11 bases left in between. The CDR3 has 15 residues. DNA for the CDR3: TGTGCCATCAGTGAGGGGGAAGGTGCTAATTCACCCCTCCACTTT. Amino acids: CAISEGEGANSPLHF.

This clonotype was picked up many times. The genes are TRBV7-2 and TRBJ2-1; TRBD2 aligns across 9 bases. The J segment lost 16 bases and the V segment lost 0 bases, leaving 10 bases of the junction unmatched. The germline V gene has CDR1 SGHTA and CDR2 FQGNSA. The CDR3 totals 14 residues. The CDR3 nucleotides are TGTGCCAGCAGCTTAGCGCACAGTAGCGGGGGAGGATTCTTC. Translated, it gives CASSLAHSSGGGFF.

The sample holds a few counts of this clonotype. The chain links TRBV6-1 to TRBJ1-5, with D unclear. Germline lookup yields CDR1 MNHNS and CDR2 SASEGT. V was trimmed by 3 bases and J by 16 bases, leaving 19 bases between them. This CDR3 is 13 amino acids long. The CDR3 DNA is TGTGCCAGCAGTGAGATTGGCGTGGAGGTGGGCCATTTT. It translates to CASSEIGVEVGHF.

This clonotype was found a few times. This sequence joins TRBV20-1 and TRBJ2-5, with 9 bases matching TRBD1. The CDR3 length is 13 residues. Germline V CDR1 and CDR2: DFQATT, SNEGSKA (reference sequence). The J segment lost 4 bases and the V segment lost 5 bases, leaving 5 bases of the junction unmatched. CDR3 coding DNA: TGCAGTGCTCACAGGGGGCGAGGAGAGACCCAGTACTTC. Encoded protein: CSAHRGRGETQYF.

In DNA, the CDR3 is TGTGCCACCAGCAGTGTGGGGGAGGTGGGCAATGAGCAGTTCTTC. Protein: CATSSVGEVGNEQFF. This chain connects TRBV15 to TRBJ2-1; the D gene is possibly TRBD2 (6 bases). Germline V CDR1 and CDR2: LNHNV, YYDKDF (reference sequence). The CDR3 is 15 residues long. V shed 3 bases and J shed 6 bases, with 15 bases lying between them.

This clonotype was seen only once. The chain employs TRBV19 and TRBJ1-5; D is uncertain. CDR3 length equals 17 residues. CDR1 is LNHDA, CDR2 SQIVND, per germline (reference sequence). Trimming removed 4 bases at V and 0 bases at J, with 16 bases between. CDR3 region: CASSNDPQTYSNQPQHF. The DNA of the CDR3 is TGTGCCAGTAGTAACGACCCGCAGACCTATAGCAATCAGCCCCAGCATTTT.

This clonotype showed up just a few times. The CDR3 is CASAAQPNTEAFF. The CDR3 DNA follows: TGTGCCAGCGCAGCCCAGCCCAACACTGAAGCTTTCTTT. The V call is TRBV7-3, the J call TRBJ1-1; D not certain. From germline, CDR1 is SGHTA and CDR2 FQGTGA. V shed 8 bases and J shed 2 bases, with 12 bases lying between them. The CDR3 sequence is 13 residues long.

The table lists this clonotype with a few counts. The chain carries TRBV7-8 and TRBJ2-2; D is perhaps TRBD2 (5 bases). The CDR3 is 16 amino acids. The germline CDR1 and CDR2 sequences are SGHVS and FQNEAQ. The V end lost 1 base, the J end lost 0 bases, and 9 bases lay between the germline ends. The CDR3 DNA is TGTGCCAGCAGCTTAGTGGCGGGCCCGAACACCGGGGAGCTGTTTTTT. Amino acids: CASSLVAGPNTGELFF. Based on the CDR3 plus reference TRBV7-8 and TRBJ2-2, the full variable domain is GAGVSQSPRYKVAKRGQDVALRCDPISGHVSLFWYQQALGQGPEFLTYFQNEAQLDKSGLPSDRFFAERPEGSVSTLKIQRTQQEDSAVYLCASSLVAGPNTGELFFGEGSRLTVL.

This clonotype was seen more than once but under ten times. This chain uses TRBV7-9 with TRBJ1-4; 7 positions match TRBD1. J was trimmed by 7 bases and V by 4 bases; bases with no gene match: 9. The germline V gene has CDR1 SEHNR and CDR2 FQNEAQ (reference sequence). This CDR3 region has 15 residues. CDR3 coding DNA: TGTGCCAGCAGCTCCGGAACAGGGGAGGGTGAAAAACTGTTTTTT. Its protein is CASSSGTGEGEKLFF. Combining the CDR3 with reference TRBV7-9 and TRBJ1-4 gives the whole variable domain DTGVSQNPRHKITKRGQNVTFRCDPISEHNRLYWYRQTLGQGPEFLTYFQNEAQLEKSRLLSDRFSAERPKGSFSTLEIQRTEQGDSAMYLCASSSGTGEGEKLFFGSGTQLSVL.

Only a few counts were recorded for this clonotype. CDR3 DNA sequence: TGTGCCAGCAGCCGACAGCTTAACACCGGGGAGCTGTTTTTT. Translated: CASSRQLNTGELFF. The chain carries TRBV11-2 and TRBJ2-2; D is perhaps TRBD1 (5 bases). The length of the CDR3 is 14 residues. The germline CDR1 and CDR2 sequences are SGHAT and FQNNGV. The ends were cut back, 5 bases at V and 2 bases at J, with 9 bases in the middle.

This clonotype came up a few times. The CDR3 is CASRKGTTNTEAFF. The DNA of the CDR3 is TGTGCCAGCAGGAAGGGGACGACGAACACTGAAGCTTTCTTT. The rearrangement links TRBV12-3 or TRBV12-4 to TRBJ1-1; TRBD1 is a possible D gene (5 bases). The CDR3 contains 14 residues. The ends were cut back, 6 bases at V and 1 base at J, with 12 bases in the middle.

This clonotype was seen a few times. This chain links TRBV18 with TRBJ2-3; D gene unclear. This CDR3 is built from 13 residues. V lost 2 bases, J lost 3 bases, and 6 bases lay in between. CDR1 is KGHSH and CDR2 is LQKENI in the germline V gene. The CDR3 sequence: CASSPTATDTQYF. DNA of the CDR3: TGTGCCAGCTCACCAACGGCGACAGATACGCAGTATTTT.

This clonotype was detected only a few times. The V gene is TRBV28, the J gene TRBJ2-7, with D tentatively TRBD1 (5 bases). Trimming removed 7 bases from V and 3 bases from J, with 13 bases in between. The CDR3 sequence is 13 residues long. Germline CDR1 is MDHEN and CDR2 is SYDVKM. CDR3 region: CASNKDNYYEQYF. The CDR3 DNA reads as TGTGCCAGCAACAAGGACAATTACTACGAGCAGTACTTC.

This clonotype was counted ten times or more. The chain has TRBV7-9 and TRBJ1-4, with a possible D match to TRBD1 (5 bases). V lost 1 base and J 3 bases, leaving 9 bases between the germline ends. Germline assignment: CDR1 SEHNR and CDR2 FQNEAQ (reference sequence). This CDR3 region has 15 residues. The CDR3 region is CASSLDRDPNEKLFF. As DNA, the CDR3 is TGTGCCAGCAGCTTAGATCGGGACCCTAATGAAAAACTGTTTTTT.

This chain links TRBV5-8 with TRBJ2-1; no firm D call. The CDR3 length is 12 residues. Trimming removed 0 bases from V and 9 bases from J, with 7 bases in between. The V gene's germline CDR1 is SGHTS and CDR2 YDEGEE. The CDR3 DNA follows: TGTGCCAGCAGCTTGGGCGAACCTGAGCAGTTCTTC. Translating gives CASSLGEPEQFF. The full variable domain, its missing parts supplied by reference TRBV5-8 and TRBJ2-1, is EAGVTQSPTHLIKTRGQQATLRCSPISGHTSVYWYQQALGLGLQFLLWYDEGEERNRGNFPPRFSGRQFPNYSSELNVNALELEDSALYLCASSLGEPEQFFGPGTRLTVL.

In this sample, this clonotype turned up many times. The chain joins TRBV7-2 to TRBJ1-2; 9 positions match TRBD1. The V segment lost 3 bases and the J segment 7 bases; nucleotides outside the gene matches: 3. Germline assignment: CDR1 SGHTA and CDR2 FQGNSA. The CDR3 is 13 amino acids. CDR3 in DNA: TGTGCCAGCAGCTTGGACAGGGGCGGTGGCTACACCTTC. Translating it yields CASSLDRGGGYTF.

The table lists this clonotype with many counts. The rearrangement links TRBV7-2 to TRBJ2-3; 9 bases line up with TRBD2. The CDR3 has 15 amino acids. V was clipped by 4 bases and J by 3 bases; unmatched bases: 5. The germline V gene encodes CDR1 SGHTA and CDR2 FQGNSA. The CDR3 DNA sequence: TGTGCCAGCAGCTATGCGGGGGGGCGGACAGATACGCAGTATTTT. Encoded protein: CASSYAGGRTDTQYF. The variable domain in full, completed from reference TRBV7-2 and TRBJ2-3, reads GAGVSQSPSNKVTEKGKDVELRCDPISGHTALYWYRQSLGQGLEFLIYFQGNSAPDKSGLPSDRFSAERTGGSVSTLTIQRTQQEDSAVYLCASSYAGGRTDTQYFGPGTRLTVL.